This T cell receptor (beta chain) originates from a study of blood T cell repertoires in COVID-19. Study details: COVID-19 samples, acute and convalescent, were from the United States, Italy and Spain. The analysed material was cDNA or gDNA that came from T cells, B-cell-depleted T cells, or PBMCs.

Original handling: Reference gene primers were amplified, and this amplification served to estimate nucleated cell counts. TCRdb's copy holds only in-frame clones and misses some; the assay was immunoSEQ multiplex PCR. That table furnishes V, J and clone size, whereas the DNA furnished D and trimming. The table lists about 200,000 clones, around four fifths of them singletons. Germline-derived CDR1 and CDR2 are SGHNT and YENEEA. The CDR3 length is 13 residues. V was cut by 3 bases and J by 4 bases, with 6 bases left in between. Input material: peripheral blood. The origin of this receptor is a human donor in a cohort sampled during active COVID-19. The chain is built from TRBV11-3 and TRBJ2-2; D not certain. The CDR3, as DNA: TGTGCCAGCAGCTTTATTAGCACCGGGGAGCTGTTTTTT. Protein: CASSFISTGELFF.